The rows below give T cell receptor beta chains drawn from one sample of a study of T cells after yellow fever vaccination. TCRdb independently ran MiXCR on the 5' RACE reads; one entry per CDR3 protein. The sample includes hundreds of thousands of distinct CDR3 sequences, about a sixth of them seen just once. The starting material was PBMCs, obtained about 5 days after the first yellow fever vaccination. The receptors derive from a man aged 18 to 29 who received the YFV17D yellow fever vaccine. CDR3s include the opening cysteine and the closing phenylalanine or tryptophan. The D gene is left open where the match is weak. The size entry is marked missing in some rows and otherwise reads once, few, many or a size class.

TRBJ2-5,-,few,TRBV29-1,TGCAGCGTTGAAATGGTCGACGATATGGCGGGACCTCAAGAGACCCAGTACTTC,CSVEMVDDMAGPQETQYF
TRBJ2-3,TRBD2,-,TRBV6-2/TRBV6-3,TGTGCCAGCAGTTACTTAGCGGGGGGGATCGATACGCAGTATTTT,CASSYLAGGIDTQYF
TRBJ2-1,-,few,TRBV6-5,TGTGCCAGCAGGACGGGGGTGGAGCAGTTCTTC,CASRTGVEQFF
TRBJ2-3,-,-,TRBV9,TGTGCCAGCAGCACCCCCGTGGGGTCCAGCACAGATACGCAGTATTTT,CASSTPVGSSTDTQYF
TRBJ2-7,-,-,TRBV15,TGTGCCACCAGCAGCGGTCCCTACGAGCAGTACTTC,CATSSGPYEQYF
TRBJ1-1,-,-,TRBV4-1,TGCGCCAGCAGCCCCCTCGGACTTTCGGAAGCTTTCTTT,CASSPLGLSEAFF
TRBJ1-6,-,-,TRBV12-3/TRBV12-4,TGTGCCAGCTCTACAGGGTTTGGACCCCTCCACTTT,CASSTGFGPLHF
TRBJ2-5,-,many,TRBV7-2,TGTGCCAGCAGCTCTGGTGGGGGGACCCAGTACTTC,CASSSGGGTQYF
TRBJ1-1,TRBD1,-,TRBV4-2,TGTGCCAGCAGCCGTGGAGGGACAGGGGTCTTCTACACTGAAGCTTTCTTT,CASSRGGTGVFYTEAFF
TRBJ1-4,-,few,TRBV5-1,TGCGCCAGCAGCTTGGCGGGGGCTTCTGAAAAACTGTTTTTT,CASSLAGASEKLFF
TRBJ2-5,TRBD1,few,TRBV4-1,TGCGCCAGCAGCCAAGATAGGGAAGGACAGGGGGTTGCAACCTATGAAGAGACCCAGTACTTC,CASSQDREGQGVATYEETQYF
TRBJ2-3,-,-,TRBV10-2,TGCGCCAGCAGTGAGTCGATAAGTGAGGGCCTCCACACAGATACGCAGTATTTT,CASSESISEGLHTDTQYF
TRBJ1-3,-,-,TRBV12-3/TRBV12-4,TGTGCCAGCAGTTTAACAGACCGTAACACCATATATTTT,CASSLTDRNTIYF
TRBJ2-3,-,few,TRBV7-8,TGTGCCAGCAGCTTAGAGGGTGGCCTTAGCACAGATACGCAGTATTTT,CASSLEGGLSTDTQYF
TRBJ1-1,-,-,TRBV10-3,TGTGCCATCAGTGACGGGGGCACTGAAGCTTTCTTT,CAISDGGTEAFF
TRBJ2-5,-,many,TRBV7-2,TGTGCCAGCAGGAACGACAGGGCGGGGAAGACCCAGTACTTC,CASRNDRAGKTQYF
TRBJ1-1,-,-,TRBV7-2,TGTGCCAGCAGCTTAGCGGGTAGGGGAGGTGAAGCTTTCTTT,CASSLAGRGGEAFF
TRBJ1-2,TRBD1,-,TRBV7-9,TGTGCCAGCAGCCCAACCTCGGGACAGGACATCTATGGCTACACCTTC,CASSPTSGQDIYGYTF
TRBJ1-3,-,-,TRBV2,TGTGCCAGCAGTACGGGACAAGAGGACACCATATATTTT,CASSTGQEDTIYF
TRBJ1-2,-,few,TRBV9,TGTGCCAGCAGCTCCCGGGACACGTACTATGGCTACACCTTC,CASSSRDTYYGYTF
TRBJ2-7,-,-,TRBV11-2,TGTGCCAGCAGCTTTTTCCACGAGCAGTACTTC,CASSFFHEQYF
TRBJ2-6,TRBD2,few,TRBV4-1,TGCGCCAGCAGCCAAGCCTTTTTAGCGGGGGCGTCTGGGGCCAACGTCCTGACTTTC,CASSQAFLAGASGANVLTF
TRBJ2-5,-,-,TRBV7-9,TGTGCCAGCAGACGACTAGAAGAGACCCAGTACTTC,CASRRLEETQYF